This TCR beta chain was sequenced during a study of T-cell memory formation after mild COVID-19. TCR alpha and TCR beta cDNA libraries with sample barcodes and UMIs came from 5'RACE using constant-segment primers. TCRdb reprocessed the 5' RACE reads via MiXCR and lists one record per CDR3 protein. The profile shows 280,000 or so distinct CDR3 sequences, about a sixth of them singletons. The CDR3 length is 16 residues. Germline CDR1 is DFQATT and CDR2 is SNEGSKA (reference sequence). J lost 0 bases, V lost 5 bases, and 10 bases had no gene match. This TCR came from a man younger than 30 who had mild COVID-19 (a few samples of this study predate the infection). Cell type and time point are not known. Sequencing was performed on PBMCs or a T cell subset sorted from them (not recorded which). V is TRBV20-1 and J is TRBJ2-3, with 8 positions matching TRBD2. CDR3 in amino acids: CSADRGGTTSTDTQYF. As DNA, the CDR3 is TGCAGTGCTGATCGGGGGGGCACCACTAGCACAGATACGCAGTATTTT.